This T cell receptor beta chain was recorded in a study of PD-L1 blockade in urothelial cancer. From germline, CDR1 is MDHEN and CDR2 SYDVKM. The germline V and J ends were trimmed by 8 bases and 7 bases, with 15 bases remaining between them. The CDR3 sequence is 14 residues long. Scientists quantified FFPE tumor DNA, relying on amplified housekeeping genes. Profiled with immunoSEQ multiplex PCR; TCRdb holds only in-frame clones, not every one. The sample yields about 1,800 clones, over 30% seen once. J is TRBJ1-6 and V is TRBV28, with D unresolved. This clonotype was obtained from a man over 45 with urothelial cancer. Material: tumor tissue, obtained before atezolizumab (anti-PD-L1) treatment. CDR3 nucleotides: TGTGCCAGCTGGACGGGATCGGGAAATTCACCCCTCCACTTT. Translating it yields CASWTGSGNSPLHF.